This T cell receptor (beta chain) is drawn from a study of CD8+ T cells in alopecia areata. Whole-study findings and limits: Scalp clonality and expanded CD8+ clones among the top 100 fell significantly with tofacitinib.

Germline CDR1 is SGHRS and CDR2 is YFSETQ. Trimming left V 10 bases short and J 0 bases short, with 14 bases between. The CDR3 is made up of 14 amino acids. Extracted RNA was reverse transcribed, and the resulting cDNA served as sequencing template. Profiling relied on immunoSEQ multiplex PCR, and the TCRdb table lists in-frame clones only, not all of them. The table shows about 13,000 clones, with 65% to 70% occurring only once. Sample treatment: oral pan-JAK inhibitor, 5-10 mg twice daily. Obtained from alopecia areata patients were lesional scalp punch biopsies along with peripheral blood. This clone is medium-sized (0.01 to 0.1%). The antigen is undetermined.

The sequence was obtained from a human donor with alopecia areata. The sample consisted of skin, taken at week 4, from a patient treated with tofacitinib. The chain uses TRBV5-1 and TRBJ1-3; D uncertain. In DNA, the CDR3 is TGCGCCTCAGCAGATCCAGCCTCTGGAAACACCATATATTTT. It specifies CASADPASGNTIYF.